These T cell receptor beta chains were read from a single sample in a study of T cell changes during pregnancy in multiple sclerosis. This table comes from immunoSEQ multiplex PCR, and its TCRdb copy is limited to in-frame clones, with some not included. The table has 38,000 or so clones, about 94% seen once. The sequencing here drew on CD4+ T cells from peripheral blood mononuclear cells, taken in the second trimester of pregnancy. The receptors were sampled from a female donor with multiple sclerosis, enrolled in a pregnancy study. Both conserved end residues are part of each CDR3. A D gene is named only where the DNA matches it firmly. Not all rows give a size; the values are once, few, many and, for expanded clones, a class.

D	J	size	V	CDR3	DNA
NA	TRBJ2-1	once	TRBV6-1	CASSEPPGLRNEQFF	TGTGCCAGCAGTGAACCTCCCGGACTACGCAATGAGCAGTTCTTC
TRBD1	TRBJ2-7	NA	TRBV4-3	CASSQDRTGINEQYF	TGCGCCAGCAGCCAAGATCGGACAGGGATCAACGAGCAGTACTTC
TRBD1	TRBJ2-7	NA	TRBV10-3	CAISALDRADEQYF	TGTGCCATCAGTGCTCTCGACAGGGCCGACGAGCAGTACTTC
TRBD1	TRBJ2-7	NA	TRBV5-1	CASSGQGSYEQYF	TGCGCCAGCAGCGGACAGGGCTCCTACGAGCAGTACTTC
TRBD2	TRBJ2-5	NA	TRBV4-2	CASSQDPSGIKTQYF	TGTGCCAGCAGCCAAGATCCCAGCGGGATAAAGACCCAGTACTTC
TRBD1	TRBJ1-5	NA	TRBV5-8	CASRDRGSTVPQHF	TGTGCCAGCAGAGACAGGGGTTCGACAGTGCCCCAGCATTTT
NA	TRBJ1-6	once	TRBV10-1	CASSESEDSRVYNSPLHF	TGCGCCAGCAGTGAGTCGGAGGACAGCCGCGTCTATAATTCACCCCTCCACTTT
NA	TRBJ2-7	NA	TRBV19	CASSPKQYF	TGTGCCAGTAGCCCTAAGCAGTACTTC
NA	TRBJ1-2	few	TRBV30	CASLRGTRGTNYGYTF	TGTGCTTCTCTTCGGGGAACCCGGGGGACTAACTATGGCTACACCTTC
NA	TRBJ1-1	NA	TRBV19	CASSTLRDTEAFF	TGTGCCAGTAGTACCCTCAGGGACACTGAAGCTTTCTTT
TRBD1	TRBJ2-6	NA	TRBV5-5	CASSSTRTGGASGANVLTF	TGTGCCAGCAGCTCGACCAGGACAGGGGGCGCGTCGGGGGCCAACGTCCTGACTTTC
TRBD2	TRBJ2-5	NA	TRBV5-1	CASSYGLAVGYQETQYF	TGCGCCAGCAGCTACGGACTAGCCGTGGGCTACCAAGAGACCCAGTACTTC
NA	TRBJ2-4	NA	TRBV7-8	CASSYRFGLAKNIQYF	TGTGCCAGCAGCTACCGGTTTGGGCTAGCCAAAAACATTCAGTACTTC
NA	TRBJ2-7	NA	TRBV19	CASSSGQRGFHF	TGTGCCAGTAGTTCCGGACAGAGGGGGTTTCACTTC
TRBD2	TRBJ2-1	NA	TRBV10-2	CASSVGRLAGDNEQFF	TGCGCCAGCAGTGTGGGGAGACTAGCGGGGGACAATGAGCAGTTCTTC
NA	TRBJ2-2	NA	TRBV12-5	CASGLSGFTGELFF	TGTGCTAGTGGTTTGTCGGGTTTCACCGGGGAGCTGTTTTTT
NA	TRBJ1-5	NA	TRBV7-9	CASSSDSYSNQPQHF	TGTGCCAGCAGCTCGGACAGTTATAGCAATCAGCCCCAGCATTTT
TRBD1	TRBJ1-5	NA	TRBV12-5	CASGSPGRVGTAFNQPQHF	TGTGCTAGTGGTTCCCCGGGTCGGGTAGGGACAGCTTTTAATCAGCCCCAGCATTTT
NA	TRBJ1-1	NA	TRBV5-1	CASSFNSGANTEAFF	TGCGCCAGCAGCTTTAACAGCGGAGCTAACACTGAAGCTTTCTTT
NA	TRBJ1-1	NA	TRBV7-9	CASSFSGNTEAFF	TGTGCCAGCAGCTTCTCAGGGAACACTGAAGCTTTCTTT
NA	TRBJ2-3	NA	TRBV7-2	CASSPHTDTQYF	TGTGCCAGCAGCCCCCACACAGATACGCAGTATTTT
NA	TRBJ1-1	NA	TRBV28	CASSGGRLDTEAFF	TGTGCCAGCAGCGGGGGGAGGTTGGACACTGAAGCTTTCTTT
TRBD1	TRBJ2-1	NA	TRBV11-3	CASSSHTGTGNNEQFF	TGTGCCAGCAGCTCGCACACCGGGACAGGGAACAATGAGCAGTTCTTC
TRBD2	TRBJ2-2	NA	TRBV5-1	CASSLGGSTAGELFF	TGCGCCAGCAGCTTGGGCGGGAGTACGGCCGGGGAGCTGTTTTTT
NA	TRBJ2-7	NA	TRBV6-1	CASSPLGAGEQYF	TGTGCCAGCAGTCCCCTAGGGGCGGGAGAGCAGTACTTC
NA	TRBJ2-5	NA	TRBV25-1	CASSAPGTLKETQYF	TGTGCCAGCAGTGCCCCCGGGACATTGAAGGAGACCCAGTACTTC
TRBD2	TRBJ2-1	NA	TRBV25-1	CASSDMIGLAYNEQFF	TGTGCCAGCAGTGATATGATTGGACTAGCCTACAATGAGCAGTTCTTC
TRBD1	TRBJ1-1	NA	TRBV27	CASSSTGAEEAFF	TGTGCCAGCAGTTCTACAGGGGCCGAAGAAGCTTTCTTT
TRBD1	TRBJ2-2	NA	TRBV11-3	CASSQGQGTGELFF	TGTGCCAGCAGCCAGGGACAGGGCACCGGGGAGCTGTTTTTT
NA	TRBJ2-7	NA	TRBV5-1	CASSLGGVSEQYF	TGCGCCAGCAGCTTGGGGGGGGTAAGCGAGCAGTACTTC
NA	TRBJ2-5	NA	TRBV2	CASRLTGLQETQYF	TGTGCCAGCAGACTAACCGGCCTACAAGAGACCCAGTACTTC
TRBD1	TRBJ2-6	NA	TRBV4-3	CASSQDWGAAGGWEVLTF	TGCGCCAGCAGCCAAGACTGGGGCGCGGCAGGGGGCTGGGAAGTCCTGACTTTC
TRBD1	TRBJ2-7	NA	TRBV9	CASSVGTGSSYEQYF	TGTGCCAGCAGCGTAGGGACAGGGTCATCCTACGAGCAGTACTTC
TRBD1	TRBJ1-5	NA	TRBV6-4	CARRDREDDQPQHF	TGTGCCAGGAGGGACAGGGAGGATGATCAGCCCCAGCATTTT
TRBD2	TRBJ2-1	NA	TRBV30	CAWSKASGGYEQFF	TGTGCCTGGAGTAAGGCTAGCGGGGGATATGAGCAGTTCTTC
TRBD1	TRBJ1-4	NA	TRBV2	CASSGRGRLSGKLFF	TGTGCCAGCAGTGGGAGGGGGCGCTTATCAGGAAAACTGTTTTTT
TRBD1	TRBJ2-7	NA	TRBV19	CASSRKILTSTGISYEQYF	TGTGCCTCGAGTAGGAAGATTTTAACCTCGACAGGGATTTCCTACGAGCAGTACTTC
TRBD1	TRBJ2-5	NA	TRBV6-6	CASRRQGRFGETQYF	TGTGCCAGCAGACGACAGGGGCGGTTTGGAGAGACCCAGTACTTC
TRBD1	TRBJ2-7	NA	TRBV2	CVTGQGSYEQYF	TGTGTTACGGGACAGGGGTCCTACGAGCAGTACTTC
TRBD1	TRBJ1-2	NA	TRBV30	CAWKRTGNYGYTF	TGTGCCTGGAAAAGGACAGGGAACTATGGCTACACCTTC
NA	TRBJ1-3	once	TRBV7-2	CASSLRRYEGNTIYF	TGTGCCAGCAGCTTGCGGAGGTACGAAGGAAACACCATATATTTT
TRBD1	TRBJ2-7	NA	TRBV28	CASSVSGQGAGEQYF	TGTGCCAGCAGCGTATCTGGGCAGGGGGCAGGCGAGCAGTACTTC
TRBD1	TRBJ1-2	once	TRBV7-2	CASSLGQGQVNGYTF	TGTGCCAGCAGCTTGGGACAGGGTCAAGTTAATGGCTACACCTTC
NA	TRBJ1-5	NA	TRBV2	CASSRDSNQPQHF	TGTGCCAGCAGTCGAGATAGCAATCAGCCCCAGCATTTT
TRBD1	TRBJ1-4	NA	TRBV2	CASANSGQGNEKLFF	TGTGCCAGCGCTAACTCGGGACAGGGTAATGAAAAACTGTTTTTT
NA	TRBJ2-5	NA	TRBV5-1	CASSLSQETQYF	TGCGCCAGCAGCTTGTCTCAAGAGACCCAGTACTTC
NA	TRBJ2-3	NA	TRBV6-1	CASSETISSTDTQYF	TGTGCCAGCAGTGAGACAATCTCTAGCACAGATACGCAGTATTTT
TRBD1	TRBJ2-5	NA	TRBV6-1	CASRDRGAETQYF	TGTGCCAGCAGGGACAGGGGCGCCGAGACCCAGTACTTC
NA	TRBJ1-2	once	TRBV5-8	CASSRGETYGYTF	TGTGCCAGCAGCAGAGGAGAGACCTATGGCTACACCTTC
NA	TRBJ2-5	NA	TRBV4-3	CASSLDNRVGETQYF	TGCGCCAGCAGCCTCGATAACAGGGTGGGAGAGACCCAGTACTTC
TRBD1	TRBJ2-3	NA	TRBV11-2	CASSTLTRDSYTDTQYF	TGTGCCAGCAGCACCCTAACCCGGGACAGCTACACAGATACGCAGTATTTT
TRBD1	TRBJ1-1	NA	TRBV10-3	CAISVTGGGTEAFF	TGTGCCATCAGCGTGACAGGGGGCGGCACTGAAGCTTTCTTT
NA	TRBJ2-2	once	TRBV9	CASSVVGSGSTGELFF	TGTGCCAGCAGCGTAGTCGGTAGCGGAAGCACCGGGGAGCTGTTTTTT